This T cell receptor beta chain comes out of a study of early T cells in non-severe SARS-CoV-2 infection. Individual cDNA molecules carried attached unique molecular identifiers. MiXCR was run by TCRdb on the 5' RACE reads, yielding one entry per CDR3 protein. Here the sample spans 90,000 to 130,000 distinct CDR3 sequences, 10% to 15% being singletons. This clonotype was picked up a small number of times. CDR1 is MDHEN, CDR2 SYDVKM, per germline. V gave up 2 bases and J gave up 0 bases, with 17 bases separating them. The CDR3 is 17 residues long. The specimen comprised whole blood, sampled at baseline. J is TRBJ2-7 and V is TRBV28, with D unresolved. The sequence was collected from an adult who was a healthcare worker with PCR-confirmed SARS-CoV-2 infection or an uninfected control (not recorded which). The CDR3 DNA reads TGTGCCAGCAGTTTAGATATTGGCGGTCTTAGCTCCTACGAGCAGTACTTC. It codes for CASSLDIGGLSSYEQYF.